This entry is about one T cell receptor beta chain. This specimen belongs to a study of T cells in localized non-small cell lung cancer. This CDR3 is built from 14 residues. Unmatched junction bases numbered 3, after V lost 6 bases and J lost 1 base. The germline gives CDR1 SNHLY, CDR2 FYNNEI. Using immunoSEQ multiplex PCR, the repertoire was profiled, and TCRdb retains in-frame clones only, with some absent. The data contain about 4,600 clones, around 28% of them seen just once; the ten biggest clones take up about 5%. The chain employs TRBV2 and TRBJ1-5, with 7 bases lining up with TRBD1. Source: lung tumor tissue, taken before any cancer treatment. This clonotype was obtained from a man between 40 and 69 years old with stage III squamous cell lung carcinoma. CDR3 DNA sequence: TGTGCCAGCAGGGGACAGTCGAGCAATCAGCCCCAGCATTTT. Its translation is CASRGQSSNQPQHF.